The subject of this entry is one TCR beta chain. This receptor's antigen is unknown. An approximately 2.6 ml peripheral blood sample was drawn into PAXgene tubes per donor and stored at -80°C. Without T cell sorting, total RNA was isolated from whole blood using the PAXgene blood miRNA kit on an automated QIAcube. Deep TCRalpha and TCRbeta repertoire profiling with unique molecular barcoding was performed on peripheral blood of monozygotic twin pairs concordant or discordant for inflammatory bowel disease. Smoking habits were recorded for all twin pairs, with individuals classified as current, former or never smokers. The entry originates in a study of monozygotic twins with inflammatory bowel disease (dated by TCRdb to between 2019 and 2020). Notes on the research overall: The full study comprised around 30 monozygotic twin pairs: nine German pairs (four IBD-concordant, five IBD-discordant) and 19 IBD-discordant Danish pairs. Within discordant pairs, disease-associated traits were sought mainly by comparing IBD patients with their genetically identical healthy co-twins. Each individual had, on average, about 151 000 unique TCRalpha sequences and 181 000 unique TCRbeta sequences available for analysis.

CDR1 is given as SGDLS and CDR2 as YYNGEE, both from the germline V gene. The CDR3 goes from the cysteine to the phenylalanine over 15 residues. DNA is not recorded here. Paper-wide results and their limitations: No single strong signal or clonotype linked to IBD turned up in the results, so the idea that one exists was not supported. No difference in repertoire similarity was observed between concordant and discordant twins, possibly owing to limited statistical power. The analysis was unable to tell different T cell subtypes apart. IBD patients shared fewer clonotypes with other individuals than healthy twins did, most markedly in patients showing signs of disease activity. Differing immunosuppressive treatments among patients may have added background noise and inter-individual variability to the repertoires. TCRbeta repertoire diversity, by inverse Simpson index, was decreased in IBD patients compared with their healthy co-twins.

The library relied on 5' RACE. The input for every TCR library was around 3,800 ng of total RNA. For each sample, cDNA synthesis was carried out in eight separate reactions using SMARTScribe reverse transcriptase. During cDNA synthesis, template switching was used to introduce unique molecular identifiers that contained a 6-nucleotide sample barcode. TCRalpha and TCRbeta cDNA was amplified in two nested PCRs of approximately 16 and 10 cycles, and bead purification was carried out after each PCR. Before amplification, the cDNA was both treated with uracil DNA-glycosylase and purified with the QIAquick PCR purification kit. In the second PCR, Illumina TruSeq-compatible adapters and sample-specific barcodes were added. Library quality and concentration were assessed using TapeStation and Qubit, and roughly 5.5 ng of each library was pooled. The pooled libraries were sequenced with 2 x 100 bp reads and custom sequencing primers on an Illumina HiSeq2500 single-index Rapid Run. As for how the authors treated the data: MiGEC version 1.2.6 was used for UMI-based consensus assembly to correct PCR and sequencing errors. MiXCR version 2.1.1 was used to carry out V(D)J alignment, clonotype assembly and CDR3 extraction. Gene usage, clonotype sharing and MAIT/NKT TCR abundance were normalised by analysing the top 1000, 10 000 and 20 000 clonotypes per sample. Diversity was computed as the inverse Simpson index with the vegan R package after downsampling to 27 000 UMIs. Paired Mann-Whitney U tests were applied to discordant twin pairs, and Benjamini-Hochberg correction was used for multiple testing. TCRdb reprocessed the reads and provides one entry for every CDR3 protein sequence; no DNA is given. In this record, the V and J calls reflect TCRdb's handling and not the investigators' own analysis. The table kept for this sample lists about 160,000 distinct CDR3 sequences. Roughly 2.3% of the sample lies in the top ten.

The chain was built from TRBV9 and TRBJ2-3. The source material was blood. The receptor's source is a human donor with ulcerative colitis or Crohn's disease, or a healthy co-twin of an affected twin (not recorded which). The CDR3 protein: CASSIDAASTDTQYF.